This T cell receptor beta chain was found in a study of control samples from healthy donors and cancer patients. Of note for this clone: Other nucleotide sequences in the sample specify the same CDR3.

Measured with immunoSEQ multiplex PCR; TCRdb has only the in-frame clones, and not every one. Found here are about 120,000 clones, roughly 90% of them singletons; the top ten hold 40%. CDR3 length: 16 amino acids. Germline trimming cut 0 bases from V and 4 bases from J; bases unmatched to any gene: 5. The germline V gene has CDR1 SGHDN and CDR2 FVKESK. The V gene is TRBV14, the J gene TRBJ1-1; 10 nucleotides match TRBD1. This clonotype originated in a man in his fifties in good health. The sequenced sample was blood. DNA for the CDR3: TGTGCCAGCAGCCAAGAGGGACAGGGGAGAAGCACTGAAGCTTTCTTT. This codes for CASSQEGQGRSTEAFF.